The clone carrying this T cell receptor (beta chain) is a singleton in its sample. Participants reported their clinical history, and cohort assignment relied on those reports. The CDR3 loop spans 14 amino acids. CDR1 and CDR2 from the germline V gene are MDHEN and SYDVKM. V was pared by 5 bases and J by 4 bases, with 6 bases of the junction left unmatched. Authors' processing steps: Estimation of nucleated cell counts was performed using reference gene primer amplification. Assay: immunoSEQ multiplex PCR; the TCRdb copy retains only in-frame clones and omits some. V and J calls and clone size are copied from that table; D and trimming were computed from the DNA. This sample has roughly 260,000 clones; over 80% occur once, and the top ten carry 1% to 1.5%. This sample was taken from a study of blood T cell repertoires in COVID-19. The overall study: Material from acute and convalescent COVID-19 was sourced from the United States, Italy and Spain.

The TCR originated in a human donor in a cohort exposed to, infected with or recovered from COVID-19 (not recorded which). The donor label of this sample is uncertain. This chain joins TRBV28 and TRBJ1-2; TRBD1 matches 8 bases. The sample comprised PBMCs or T cells enriched from blood (not recorded which). The CDR3 sequence is CASSARGHSYGYTF. In nucleotides, the CDR3 is TGTGCCAGCAGTGCCAGGGGGCATAGCTATGGCTACACCTTC.